One T cell receptor beta chain is described in this entry. Its antigen is currently unknown. This sample was included in a study of shared clonotypes between healthy human individuals. Study in general: The donor group consisted of a couple of women and a few men, aged 18 to 49.

CDR1 GTSNPN and CDR2 SVGIG come from the germline V gene (reference sequence). The V gene lost 1 base and the J gene lost 1 base, with 13 bases spanning the gap. The CDR3 is 15 amino acids. Study-level findings and limits: Sampling involved blood alone; tissue repertoires likely differ.

Around 310 ng DNA, roughly 30,000 T cell genomes, went into unsorted PBMC replicate PCRs. Clones were sequenced by immunoSEQ multiplex PCR, and TCRdb holds only the in-frame ones, with some missing. Of around 480,000 clones listed, about 80% are singletons. Sequencing used PBMCs. This rearrangement joins TRBV30 to TRBJ1-1, with D hard to call. The sequence was collected from a woman aged 40 to 49 in good health. Some clones in this sample may be carry-over from other donors' samples. The CDR3 DNA reads TGTGCCTGGAGTGGCCTGGAGAATTCGAACACTGAAGCTTTCTTT. It encodes CAWSGLENSNTEAFF.